This entry lists 14 T cell receptor beta chains sequenced from one sample in a study of CD8+ T cells in alopecia areata. Isolated RNA was reverse transcribed into cDNA used as the sequencing template. The assay was immunoSEQ multiplex PCR, and TCRdb's table has in-frame clones only and misses some. The sample includes some 110,000 clones, about 59% seen only once; the top ten take over 9%. Treatment given: oral pan-JAK inhibitor, 5-10 mg twice daily. This specimen was CD8+ T cells sorted from blood, taken at week 24, from a patient treated with tofacitinib. The receptors shown here come from a human donor with alopecia areata.

This clone was observed a handful of times. The chain combines TRBV14 with TRBJ2-7; D not resolved. CDR1 SGHDN and CDR2 FVKESK come from the germline V gene. V dropped 1 base and J dropped 0 bases, with 10 bases sitting between them. This CDR3 spans 15 amino acids. DNA of the CDR3: TGTGCCAGCAGCCAAGGGGCGTCGAGCTCCTACGAGCAGTACTTC. Amino acids: CASSQGASSSYEQYF.

V gene TRBV30 combines with J gene TRBJ1-1; D is unresolved. The CDR3 is made up of 14 amino acids. Deletions cut 2 bases from V and 2 bases from J, with 12 bases between. Germline CDR1 GTSNPN, CDR2 SVGIG (reference sequence). CDR3 sequence: CAWSFEGGNTEAFF. In DNA form, the CDR3 reads TGTGCCTGGAGTTTTGAAGGTGGAAACACTGAAGCTTTCTTT.

V and J are TRBV7-9 and TRBJ2-1, with D perhaps TRBD1 (6 bases). This CDR3 is 14 amino acids long. Germline V gene data show CDR1 as SEHNR and CDR2 as FQNEAQ (reference sequence). The V gene lost 9 bases and the J gene lost 6 bases, with 18 bases spanning the gap. As DNA, the CDR3 is TGTGCCAGTAGACAGGCGATCCTTTTCAATGAGCAGTTCTTC. It yields the protein CASRQAILFNEQFF.

This chain links TRBV7-9 with TRBJ2-7; D is perhaps TRBD1 or TRBD2 (6 bases each). The CDR3 is 14 residues long. V was shortened by 5 bases and J by 5 bases, with 16 bases between the two germline ends. Germline assignment: CDR1 SEHNR and CDR2 FQNEAQ (reference sequence). The CDR3 coding sequence is TGTGCCAGCAGCGCGGACAGCAGGAGGGACGAGCAGTACTTC. Amino acid sequence: CASSADSRRDEQYF.

This clone turned up a few times. The CDR3 DNA sequence: TGTGCCAGCAGCCAATTGGGAGGCGGGGGTGATACGCAGTATTTT. As protein: CASSQLGGGGDTQYF. The chain has TRBV7-9 and TRBJ2-3, with 7 bases identical to TRBD2. The ends lost 5 bases at V and 6 bases at J; junction bases unmatched: 11. Germline V CDR1 and CDR2: SEHNR, FQNEAQ (reference sequence). The CDR3 covers 15 residues. The complete variable domain, with remaining parts taken from reference TRBV7-9 and TRBJ2-3, reads DTGVSQNPRHKITKRGQNVTFRCDPISEHNRLYWYRQTLGQGPEFLTYFQNEAQLEKSRLLSDRFSAERPKGSFSTLEIQRTEQGDSAMYLCASSQLGGGGDTQYFGPGTRLTVL.

This sequence joins TRBV11-2 and TRBJ1-1; D is uncertain. Germline-derived CDR1 and CDR2 are SGHAT and FQNNGV. V lost 3 bases and J lost 5, with 19 bases in between. CDR3 size: 16 residues. The CDR3 region has the DNA TGTGCCAGCAGCTTCCCGCTTGGCCCTTCGGGGACTGAAGCTTTCTTT. Protein sequence: CASSFPLGPSGTEAFF.

This clone has a single count. CDR3 sequence reads: CASSLDADLYGYTF. Here the CDR3 DNA reads TGTGCCAGCAGCTTGGACGCGGACCTTTATGGCTACACCTTC. The chain uses TRBV7-9 and TRBJ1-2; D unresolved. V was pared by 3 bases and J by 5 bases, with 13 bases between. Germline CDR1 is SEHNR and CDR2 is FQNEAQ (reference sequence). The CDR3 spans 14 residues.

This clone appeared a single time. The V gene is TRBV19, the J gene TRBJ2-7; the D call may be TRBD1 or TRBD2 (6 bases each). The CDR3 contains 14 residues. Germline loops: CDR1 LNHDA, CDR2 SQIVND (reference sequence). V lost 5 bases and J lost 0, with 11 bases in between. The CDR3, as DNA: TGTGCCAGTAGTGACGGGGGCCTCTCCTACGAGCAGTACTTC. Translated, it gives CASSDGGLSYEQYF.

This chain joins TRBV2 and TRBJ1-2; D gene uncertain. CDR3 length: 13 amino acids. Trimming shortened V by 4 bases and J by 3 bases, and 9 bases separated the two germline ends. CDR1 is SNHLY and CDR2 is FYNNEI in the germline V gene. CDR3 DNA: TGTGCCAGCAGTGTGGTGGGATACTATGGCTACACCTTC. Protein product: CASSVVGYYGYTF.

The rearrangement links TRBV29-1 to TRBJ1-2, with a tentative D call TRBD1 (6 bases). There are 12 residues in the CDR3. From germline, CDR1 is SQVTM and CDR2 ANQGSEA. The V and J ends lost 5 bases and 2 bases respectively, with 9 bases between them. The CDR3 nucleotides read TGCAGCGTTCAGGGGAAAAACTATGGCTACACCTTC. It is translated as CSVQGKNYGYTF. Full variable domain (remainder filled in from reference TRBV29-1 and TRBJ1-2): SAVISQKPSRDICQRGTSLTIQCQVDSQVTMMFWYRQQPGQSLTLIATANQGSEATYESGFVIDKFPISRPNLTFSTLTVSNMSPEDSSIYLCSVQGKNYGYTFGSGTRLTVV.

The rearrangement joins TRBV29-1 to TRBJ2-3, with TRBD2 matching 9 bases. This CDR3 has 14 residues. V shed 7 bases, J shed 4 bases, and the junction held 9 bases outside the gene matches. From germline, CDR1 is SQVTM and CDR2 ANQGSEA. CDR3 nucleotide sequence: TGCAGCGCCCGGGACGTAGCGGGGGCAGATACGCAGTATTTT. This translates into CSARDVAGADTQYF.

This clone came up a few times. The chain combines TRBV7-9 with TRBJ1-2; no definite D call. The CDR3 consists of 13 residues. Germline values: CDR1 SEHNR, CDR2 FQNEAQ (reference sequence). Between the trimmed V and J ends, which lost 6 bases and 6 bases, there was a span of 14 bases. The CDR3 reads CASSQSNGDGYTF. The CDR3 bases are TGTGCCAGCAGTCAATCAAACGGGGATGGCTACACCTTC.

The V gene is TRBV4-1, the J gene TRBJ2-1, with TRBD2 as a possible D gene (5 bases). The CDR3 runs to 15 residues. V lost 2 bases, J lost 10 bases, and 18 bases lay in between. Per germline, CDR1 MGHRA and CDR2 YSYEKL. DNA of the CDR3: TGCGCCAGCAGCCAACTTCCCCTAGCACGAGGGGAGCAGTTCTTC. Encoded protein: CASSQLPLARGEQFF.

J is TRBJ2-7 and V is TRBV2, with D tentatively TRBD2 (6 bases). V dropped 2 bases and J dropped 0 bases, with 11 bases sitting between them. The CDR3 loop spans 15 amino acids. From germline, CDR1 is SNHLY and CDR2 FYNNEI. The DNA of the CDR3 is TGTGCCAGCAGTGAACAACCGGAGGGCTCCTACGAGCAGTACTTC. Encoded protein: CASSEQPEGSYEQYF.